This T cell receptor beta chain comes out of a study of T-cell reconstitution after alpha-beta-depleted transplantation in children. Study results and limitations: Reportedly, only several hundred clones from non-depleted graft cells drove alpha-beta T-cell counts at about two months. Counts and diversity of T cells one year after transplant came mostly from newly produced T cells.

Unique molecular identifiers tagged the TCRbeta library. TCRdb processed the PCR reads anew with MiXCR; each CDR3 protein has one entry. The data hold fewer than 550,000 distinct CDR3 sequences, with more than 9.5% observed a single time. With regard to this clonotype: What it binds is unknown.

V was clipped by 3 bases and J by 0 bases; unmatched bases: 10. Germline CDR1 LGHNA, CDR2 YNFKEQ. The CDR3 length is 20 residues. The gene calls are TRBV4-2 and TRBJ2-5, with TRBD2 identical over 16 bases. This clonotype was obtained from a female patient between 2 and 10 years old who had a stem cell transplant for aplastic anemia, so the T cells may come from the graft donor. Material: PBMCs, mostly from graft donor cells, obtained 180 days after TCRalphabeta/CD19-depleted stem cell transplant. As DNA, the CDR3 is TGTGCCAGCAGCCATCCCCGGCGGGGACTAGCGGGAGGGGACCAAGAGACCCAGTACTTC. This encodes CASSHPRRGLAGGDQETQYF.